This TCR beta chain was sequenced in a study of blood T cell repertoires in COVID-19. TCRdb's copy holds only in-frame clones and misses some; the assay was immunoSEQ multiplex PCR. The sample consists of 75,000 to 100,000 clones, over 80% of them appearing once. This clonotype originated in a human donor in a cohort sampled during active COVID-19. The sample comprised peripheral blood.

CDR3 region: CASKVDRATNEKLFF. The CDR3 DNA follows: TGTGCCAGTAAGGTGGACAGAGCAACTAATGAAAAACTGTTTTTT. The chain joins TRBV19 to TRBJ1-4; weak D call: TRBD1 (6 bases). The CDR3 spans 15 residues. V was trimmed by 7 bases and J by 0 bases, leaving 12 bases between them. CDR1 and CDR2 (germline): LNHDA, SQIVND (reference sequence).